This TCR beta chain was obtained from a study of control samples from healthy donors and cancer patients. Here immunoSEQ multiplex PCR was the method, and the copy in TCRdb shows in-frame clones only, minus some. Among roughly 150,000 clones listed, 93% were seen once. Germline CDR1 is MDHEN and CDR2 is SYDVKM. The germline V and J ends were trimmed by 11 bases and 1 base, with 12 bases remaining between them. The CDR3 contains 13 residues. Source material: blood. V and J are TRBV28 and TRBJ1-3, with D hard to call. The receptor was derived from a man aged 18 to 29 in good health. The CDR3 loop reads CACIGGSGNTIYF. CDR3 nucleotide sequence: TGTGCCTGCATAGGAGGATCTGGAAACACCATATATTTT.